This record looks at one TCR beta chain sequence and its context. The sample belongs to a study of blood T cell repertoires in COVID-19. Study details: Acute and convalescent COVID-19 specimens originated in the United States, Italy and Spain. Sources were T cells, B-cell-depleted T cells, or PBMCs; the material itself was cDNA or gDNA.

Per the study methods: How many nucleated cells were present was estimated from reference gene primer amplification. Produced via immunoSEQ multiplex PCR; TCRdb's table is partial and in-frame only. D and trimming were read from the DNA, whereas the V and J calls and clone size are those reported in that table. Of around 300,000 clones in the sample, roughly 90% were seen once. The V gene's germline CDR1 is SGHTA and CDR2 FQGTGA. The CDR3 sequence is 16 residues long. The V end was cut by 2 bases, the J end by 0 bases, with 13 bases between. The chain is built from TRBV7-3 and TRBJ1-1; the D gene is possibly TRBD1 (5 bases). The sample taken for sequencing was peripheral blood. The receptor's source is a woman in her fifties or sixties with active or convalescent COVID-19. For the CDR3, the DNA is TGTGCCAGCAGCTTACAGGGTATGGGAATGAACACTGAAGCTTTCTTT. It codes for CASSLQGMGMNTEAFF.